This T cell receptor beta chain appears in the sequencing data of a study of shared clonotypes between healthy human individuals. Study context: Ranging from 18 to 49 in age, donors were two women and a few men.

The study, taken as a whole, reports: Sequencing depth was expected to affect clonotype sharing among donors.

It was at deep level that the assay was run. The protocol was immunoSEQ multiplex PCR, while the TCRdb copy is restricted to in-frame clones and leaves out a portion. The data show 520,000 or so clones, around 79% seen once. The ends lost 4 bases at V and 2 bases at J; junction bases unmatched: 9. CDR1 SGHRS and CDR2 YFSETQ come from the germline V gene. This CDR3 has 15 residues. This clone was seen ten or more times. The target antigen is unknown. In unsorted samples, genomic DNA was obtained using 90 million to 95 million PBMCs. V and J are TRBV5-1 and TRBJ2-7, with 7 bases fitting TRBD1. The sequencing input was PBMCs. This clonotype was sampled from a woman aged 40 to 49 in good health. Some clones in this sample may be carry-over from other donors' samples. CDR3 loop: CASSLGPGTAYEQYF. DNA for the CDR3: TGCGCCAGCAGCCTCGGTCCCGGGACAGCCTACGAGCAGTACTTC.